The rows below give T cell receptor beta chains drawn from one sample of a study of T-cell reconstitution after alpha-beta-depleted transplantation in children. TCRdb used MiXCR to reprocess the PCR reads, holding one entry per CDR3 protein. In the table there are 250,000 to 300,000 distinct CDR3 sequences, over 9.5% of which are singletons. Here the sequenced sample was PBMCs, taken before TCRalphabeta/CD19-depleted stem cell transplant. These receptors were collected from a boy younger than two with acute myeloid leukemia, due to receive a stem cell transplant. Each CDR3 is given with its conserved first and last residue. The D gene is left open where the match is weak. Some rows mark clone size as missing; the rest say once, few, many or name a class of expanded clone.

J gene: TRBJ2-2; clone size: few; V gene: TRBV4-3; D gene: .; CDR3 length: 17; CDR3 protein: CASSQDRTDLNTGELFF; CDR3 DNA: TGCGCCAGCAGCCAAGATAGGACAGACTTAAACACCGGGGAGCTGTTTTTT
J gene: TRBJ2-7; clone size: many; V gene: TRBV28; D gene: .; CDR3 length: 14; CDR3 protein: CASSLPGMGYEQYF; CDR3 DNA: TGTGCCAGCAGTTTACCGGGGATGGGTTACGAGCAGTACTTC
J gene: TRBJ2-5; clone size: many; V gene: TRBV7-3; D gene: TRBD1; CDR3 length: 14; CDR3 protein: CASSSTGGGETQYF; CDR3 DNA: TGTGCCAGCAGCTCTACAGGGGGAGGAGAGACCCAGTACTTC
J gene: TRBJ2-2; clone size: many; V gene: TRBV5-1; D gene: .; CDR3 length: 16; CDR3 protein: CASSLAAAGITGELFF; CDR3 DNA: TGCGCCAGCAGCTTGGCGGCGGCAGGTATCACCGGGGAGCTGTTTTTT
J gene: TRBJ2-3; clone size: many; V gene: TRBV6-4; D gene: TRBD1; CDR3 length: 15; CDR3 protein: CASSRTGGGTDTQYF; CDR3 DNA: TGTGCCAGCAGCCGAACAGGGGGCGGCACAGATACGCAGTATTTT
J gene: TRBJ2-2; clone size: few; V gene: TRBV7-8; D gene: TRBD1; CDR3 length: 15; CDR3 protein: CASSRQGVFTGELFF; CDR3 DNA: TGTGCCAGCAGCCGACAGGGGGTCTTCACCGGGGAGCTGTTTTTT
J gene: TRBJ2-2; clone size: many; V gene: TRBV29-1; D gene: TRBD2; CDR3 length: 14; CDR3 protein: CSVEAGGRSGELFF; CDR3 DNA: TGCAGCGTTGAAGCGGGGGGGCGGAGCGGGGAGCTGTTTTTT
J gene: TRBJ2-3; clone size: many; V gene: TRBV2; D gene: .; CDR3 length: 14; CDR3 protein: CASSDRGYTDTQYF; CDR3 DNA: TGTGCCAGCAGTGACCGGGGTTACACAGATACGCAGTATTTT
J gene: TRBJ2-7; clone size: few; V gene: TRBV7-2; D gene: .; CDR3 length: 14; CDR3 protein: CASSLGIRKGEQYF; CDR3 DNA: TGTGCCAGCAGCTTAGGTATCCGCAAAGGCGAGCAGTACTTC
J gene: TRBJ2-7; clone size: .; V gene: TRBV5-1; D gene: .; CDR3 length: 15; CDR3 protein: CASSFAGVPSYEQYF; CDR3 DNA: TGCGCCAGCAGCTTCGCAGGGGTACCATCCTACGAGCAGTACTTC
J gene: TRBJ1-5; clone size: few; V gene: TRBV28; D gene: TRBD1; CDR3 length: 14; CDR3 protein: CASSSHGTDQPQHF; CDR3 DNA: TGTGCCAGCAGTTCCCACGGGACAGATCAGCCCCAGCATTTT
J gene: TRBJ1-1; clone size: many; V gene: TRBV5-5; D gene: TRBD1; CDR3 length: 17; CDR3 protein: CASSLAGTGGLGTEAFF; CDR3 DNA: TGTGCCAGCAGCTTAGCCGGGACAGGGGGCTTGGGTACTGAAGCTTTCTTT
J gene: TRBJ1-5; clone size: many; V gene: TRBV29-1; D gene: .; CDR3 length: 12; CDR3 protein: CSVVLDGQPQHF; CDR3 DNA: TGCAGCGTTGTCCTTGACGGGCAGCCCCAGCATTTT
J gene: TRBJ1-2; clone size: many; V gene: TRBV7-2; D gene: .; CDR3 length: 16; CDR3 protein: CASSLGYSEGLRGYTF; CDR3 DNA: TGTGCCAGCAGCTTAGGGTATTCGGAGGGGCTGAGAGGCTACACCTTC
J gene: TRBJ1-2; clone size: few; V gene: TRBV6-1; D gene: .; CDR3 length: 13; CDR3 protein: CASKGQLLYGYTF; CDR3 DNA: TGTGCCAGCAAAGGACAGCTCCTTTATGGCTACACCTTC
J gene: TRBJ2-7; clone size: many; V gene: TRBV10-3; D gene: TRBD2; CDR3 length: 16; CDR3 protein: CAISPASGRAYYEQYF; CDR3 DNA: TGTGCCATCAGCCCCGCTAGCGGGAGGGCTTACTACGAGCAGTACTTC
J gene: TRBJ2-1; clone size: many; V gene: TRBV7-3; D gene: .; CDR3 length: 15; CDR3 protein: CASSPSRSSYNEQFF; CDR3 DNA: TGTGCCAGCAGCCCTAGCCGGAGCTCCTACAATGAGCAGTTCTTC
J gene: TRBJ2-2; clone size: few; V gene: TRBV7-9; D gene: .; CDR3 length: 15; CDR3 protein: CASNPGRMNTGELFF; CDR3 DNA: TGTGCCAGCAACCCGGGACGGATGAACACCGGGGAGCTGTTTTTT
J gene: TRBJ2-7; clone size: many; V gene: TRBV15; D gene: .; CDR3 length: 13; CDR3 protein: CATSRDPVYEQYF; CDR3 DNA: TGTGCCACCAGCAGAGATCCCGTTTACGAGCAGTACTTC
J gene: TRBJ2-2; clone size: many; V gene: TRBV28; D gene: .; CDR3 length: 14; CDR3 protein: CASGLEGVGGELFF; CDR3 DNA: TGTGCCAGCGGTCTTGAGGGTGTAGGCGGGGAGCTGTTTTTT